Presented here are 30 T cell receptor beta chains from one specimen sequenced in a study of graft-versus-host responses after intestinal transplantation. Data came from immunoSEQ multiplex PCR; TCRdb stores just in-frame clones and leaves some out. The sample lists some 130,000 clones; around 95% were seen once. Their target antigens are unknown. Material: unstimulated CD8+ T cells sorted from spleen or lymph node cells, obtained before intestinal transplant. The receptors were sampled from a human donor who received an intestinal transplant.

This chain links TRBV27 with TRBJ2-1; either TRBD1 or TRBD2 may supply D (5 bases each). This CDR3 has 15 amino acids. The germline V gene encodes CDR1 MNHEY and CDR2 SMNVEV (reference sequence). V lost 5 bases and J 2 bases, leaving 13 bases between the germline ends. DNA for the CDR3: TGTGCCAGCAGTCCCGGGACCAAAGCCTACAATGAGCAGTTCTTC. As protein: CASSPGTKAYNEQFF.

This chain uses TRBV13 with TRBJ1-1; D unresolved. V lost 5 bases, J lost 6 bases, and 7 bases lay in between. Germline assignment: CDR1 PRHDT and CDR2 FYEKMQ (reference sequence). The CDR3 has 11 amino acids. CDR3 in DNA: TGTGCCAGCAGCCAACTTTCTGAAGCTTTCTTT. It yields the protein CASSQLSEAFF.

The chain uses TRBV27 and TRBJ2-1; 7 bases map to TRBD2. Germline values: CDR1 MNHEY, CDR2 SMNVEV (reference sequence). The CDR3 consists of 15 residues. The V and J ends lost 2 bases and 6 bases, in that order; junction bases with no gene match: 7. CDR3 DNA sequence: TGTGCCAGCAGTTTAAGTGGGAGGGCGGGCAATGAGCAGTTCTTC. This codes for CASSLSGRAGNEQFF.

CDR3 nucleotide sequence: TGCGCCAGCAGCCAAGATCATCAGGGGCACACCGGGGAGCTGTTTTTT. The encoded protein is CASSQDHQGHTGELFF. The genes are TRBV4-1 and TRBJ2-2; the D gene is possibly TRBD1 (6 bases). Germline CDR1 and CDR2: MGHRA and YSYEKL. This CDR3 has 16 amino acids. V lost 0 bases and J 3 bases, leaving 11 bases between the germline ends.

The chain uses TRBV11-2 and TRBJ2-7, with D unclear. V shed 3 bases and J shed 1 base, with 4 bases lying between them. Germline V gene sequence: CDR1 SGHAT, CDR2 FQNNGV. The CDR3 has 12 amino acids. CDR3 amino acids: CASSFNSYEQYF. The CDR3 DNA is TGTGCCAGCAGCTTCAATTCCTACGAGCAGTACTTC.

CDR3 DNA: TGTGCCAGCAGTTTAGCGATCTCCTACGAGCAGTACTTC. Its translation: CASSLAISYEQYF. The chain employs TRBV28 and TRBJ2-7; D unresolved. Germline V gene sequence: CDR1 MDHEN, CDR2 SYDVKM. The CDR3 totals 13 residues. The V end lost 2 bases, the J end lost 0 bases, and 5 bases lay between the germline ends.

This clone was seen just once. CDR3 DNA sequence: TGTGCCAGCAGCTTAGTAGGGGCGAACACTGAAGCTTTCTTT. This sequence encodes CASSLVGANTEAFF. The chain links TRBV13 to TRBJ1-1, with D perhaps matching TRBD1 (5 bases). The CDR3 extends over 14 amino acids. The V gene lost 1 base and the J gene lost 1 base, with 7 bases spanning the gap. Germline CDR1 PRHDT, CDR2 FYEKMQ (reference sequence). The full variable domain, rest sourced from reference TRBV13 and TRBJ1-1, is AAGVIQSPRHLIKEKRETATLKCYPIPRHDTVYWYQQGPGQDPQFLISFYEKMQSDKGSIPDRFSAQQFSDYHSELNMSSLELGDSALYFCASSLVGANTEAFFGQGTRLTVV.

V is TRBV6-5 and J is TRBJ2-6; tentative D call: TRBD2 (5 bases). The CDR3 is made up of 16 amino acids. V lost 0 bases and J lost 1, with 7 bases in between. Germline assignment: CDR1 MNHEY and CDR2 SVGAGI. DNA of the CDR3: TGTGCCAGCAGTTACTCCGGGGAATCTGGGGCCAACGTCCTGACTTTC. Protein: CASSYSGESGANVLTF.

CDR3 sequence: CASSLAVSGQGVPYEQYF. CDR3 nucleotide sequence: TGCGCCAGCAGCTTGGCCGTCTCGGGACAGGGGGTTCCCTACGAGCAGTACTTC. The V and J genes are TRBV5-1 and TRBJ2-5; 11 bases are shared with TRBD1. Near its end, the DNA agrees better with TRBJ2-7, so the J call may be wrong. Germline V gene data show CDR1 as SGHRS and CDR2 as YFSETQ. The CDR3 contains 18 residues.

The chain links TRBV4-1 to TRBJ2-5; 7 nucleotides match TRBD2. The length of the CDR3 is 15 residues. The V gene's germline CDR1 is MGHRA and CDR2 YSYEKL. The V and J ends lost 1 base and 0 bases, in that order; junction bases with no gene match: 2. CDR3 region: CASSQVGGYQETQYF. The CDR3 DNA follows: TGCGCCAGCAGCCAAGTCGGGGGGTACCAAGAGACCCAGTACTTC.

The V and J genes are TRBV13 and TRBJ2-7, with D maybe TRBD2 (6 bases). Germline CDR1 and CDR2: PRHDT and FYEKMQ (reference sequence). The CDR3 is 16 residues long. V lost 5 bases, J lost 5 bases, and 22 bases lay in between. The CDR3 sequence: CASSMRREIRVHEQYF. CDR3 in DNA: TGTGCCAGCAGCATGCGACGGGAGATCCGAGTCCACGAGCAGTACTTC.

J is TRBJ2-1 and V is TRBV30; 8 nucleotides agree with TRBD2. Trimming at V came to 1 base and at J to 8 bases, leaving 13 bases not matched to a gene. The germline V gene encodes CDR1 GTSNPN and CDR2 SVGIG (reference sequence). The CDR3 spans 16 residues. As DNA, the CDR3 is TGTGCCTGGAGTGGTATCGATAGCGGGATTGGGGATGAGCAGTTCTTC. This gives the protein CAWSGIDSGIGDEQFF.

The chain joins TRBV6-1 to TRBJ2-7; TRBD2 matches at 8 bases. The CDR3 length is 15 residues. V trimming: 2 bases; J trimming: 5 bases; junction bases outside the gene matches: 8. CDR1 and CDR2 from the germline V gene are MNHNS and SASEGT. The CDR3 protein is CASSEFWTSMDEQYF. DNA of the CDR3: TGTGCCAGCAGTGAATTTTGGACTAGCATGGACGAGCAGTACTTC.

The J gene is TRBJ1-3, the V gene TRBV11-2; 7 positions match TRBD1. The CDR3 is 17 amino acids. CDR1 and CDR2 (germline): SGHAT, FQNNGV. Trimming cost V 2 bases and J 10 bases; bases outside gene matches: 17. CDR3 sequence (DNA): TGTGCCAGCAGCTTATACGAGGGACGGGACAGAGTTTGGACCATATATTTT. Protein product: CASSLYEGRDRVWTIYF. Full variable domain (rest looked up from reference TRBV11-2 and TRBJ1-3): EAGVAQSPRYKIIEKRQSVAFWCNPISGHATLYWYQQILGQGPKLLIQFQNNGVVDDSQLPKDRFSAERLKGVDSTLKIQPAKLEDSAVYLCASSLYEGRDRVWTIYFGEGSWLTVV.

The CDR3 reads CASSFIAGAGTGELFF. The CDR3 bases are TGTGCCAGCAGTTTCATAGCGGGAGCCGGCACCGGGGAGCTGTTTTTT. The V call is TRBV28, the J call TRBJ2-2; 9 bases map to TRBD2. The V gene end was trimmed by 3 bases and the J gene end by 4 bases; junction bases not matched to a gene: 6. The germline CDR1 and CDR2 sequences are MDHEN and SYDVKM. This CDR3 spans 16 amino acids.

The V call is TRBV6-6, the J call TRBJ2-3; 13 bases agree with TRBD2. CDR3 size: 15 residues. Germline CDR1 reads MNHNY; CDR2 reads SVGAGI (reference sequence). The junction had 1 base not matched to a gene; V was cut back by 4 bases and J by 3 bases. As DNA, the CDR3 is TGTGCCAGCAGTTGGACTAGCGGGAGTACAGATACGCAGTATTTT. Translated, it gives CASSWTSGSTDTQYF.

The chain recombines TRBV15 with TRBJ1-2; D may be TRBD1 (5 bases). Germline-derived CDR1 and CDR2 are LNHNV and YYDKDF (reference sequence). The V and J ends lost 4 bases and 4 bases respectively, with 16 bases between them. CDR3 length: 15 amino acids. For the CDR3, the DNA is TGTGCCACCAGCATGGGAGGGGCAGAGATCTATGGCTACACCTTC. It yields the protein CATSMGGAEIYGYTF.

The chain couples TRBV27 to TRBJ2-7; 11 positions match TRBD1. V gave up 5 bases and J gave up 3 bases; unmatched junction bases: 6. The CDR3 totals 15 residues. From germline, CDR1 is MNHEY and CDR2 SMNVEV (reference sequence). In DNA, the CDR3 is TGTGCCAGCAGTCCGGGACAGGGGGGGGGCTACGAGCAGTACTTC. It yields the protein CASSPGQGGGYEQYF.

The chain combines TRBV6-1 with TRBJ2-7; D ambiguous. Trimming shortened V by 1 base and J by 4 bases, and 17 bases separated the two germline ends. The CDR3 has 16 residues. The V gene's germline CDR1 is MNHNS and CDR2 SASEGT. CDR3 region: CASSEDSFRHQYEQYF. CDR3 in DNA: TGTGCCAGCAGTGAAGACAGTTTCAGGCACCAGTACGAGCAGTACTTC.

This sequence joins TRBV6-1 and TRBJ2-3, with D unclear. Trimming removed 8 bases from V and 0 bases from J, with 6 bases in between. CDR3 length equals 12 residues. Germline values: CDR1 MNHNS, CDR2 SASEGT. In DNA, the CDR3 is TGTGCCAGCGATACTAGCACAGATACGCAGTATTTT. This codes for CASDTSTDTQYF.

The chain joins TRBV19 to TRBJ2-3, with 7 bases lining up with TRBD2. The CDR3 loop spans 17 amino acids. J gave up 7 bases and V 0 bases, and 13 bases lay outside the gene matches. The germline CDR1 and CDR2 sequences are LNHDA and SQIVND (reference sequence). The CDR3 loop is CASSIDLALADTYTQYF. CDR3 bases: TGTGCCAGTAGTATAGATCTGGCTCTAGCGGATACCTATACGCAGTATTTT.

The chain employs TRBV9 and TRBJ1-1, with D perhaps matching TRBD1 (6 bases). V shed 0 bases and J shed 2 bases, with 8 bases lying between them. The germline CDR1 and CDR2 sequences are SGDLS and YYNGEE. The CDR3 runs 14 residues. CDR3 region: CASSVGGANTEAFF. CDR3 coding DNA: TGTGCCAGCAGCGTAGGGGGGGCTAACACTGAAGCTTTCTTT.

In DNA, the CDR3 is TGTGCCACCAGCCGGGGACAGATGAACACTGAAGCTTTCTTT. This codes for CATSRGQMNTEAFF. The rearrangement uses TRBV15 and TRBJ1-1; 7 bases agree with TRBD1. Germline V CDR1 and CDR2: LNHNV, YYDKDF (reference sequence). The CDR3 sequence is 14 residues long. Trimming removed 5 bases from V and 0 bases from J; junction bases left unmatched: 3. The whole variable domain, remainder taken from reference TRBV15 and TRBJ1-1, is DAMVIQNPRYQVTQFGKPVTLSCSQTLNHNVMYWYQQKSSQAPKLLFHYYDKDFNNEADTPDNFQSRRPNTSFCFLDIRSPGLGDTAMYLCATSRGQMNTEAFFGQGTRLTVV.

J is TRBJ2-3 and V is TRBV9; D call uncertain. CDR1 is SGDLS and CDR2 is YYNGEE in the germline V gene. This CDR3 contains 14 residues. V was trimmed by 3 bases and J by 0 bases, leaving 8 bases between them. CDR3 sequence reads: CASSAPGSTDTQYF. DNA of the CDR3: TGTGCCAGCAGCGCCCCCGGGAGCACAGATACGCAGTATTTT.

This chain joins TRBV28 and TRBJ2-7; 8 bases line up with TRBD1. After removal of 4 bases from V and 3 bases from J, the junction contained 5 bases not matched to a gene. The germline CDR1 and CDR2 sequences are MDHEN and SYDVKM. The CDR3 is made up of 14 amino acids. CDR3 DNA sequence: TGTGCCAGCAGTTCCCGGACAGGGAACTACGAGCAGTACTTC. Residues: CASSSRTGNYEQYF. Full variable domain (missing parts from reference TRBV28 and TRBJ2-7): DVKVTQSSRYLVKRTGEKVFLECVQDMDHENMFWYRQDPGLGLRLIYFSYDVKMKEKGDIPEGYSVSREKKERFSLILESASTNQTSMYLCASSSRTGNYEQYFGPGTRLTVT.

The chain links TRBV6-6 to TRBJ2-7; 8 positions match TRBD2. Trimming cost V 0 bases and J 4 bases; bases outside gene matches: 2. The CDR3 runs 14 residues. Germline CDR1 MNHNY, CDR2 SVGAGI (reference sequence). In DNA form, the CDR3 reads TGTGCCAGCAGTTACTCGTCTAGCGGGTACGAGCAGTACTTC. This sequence encodes CASSYSSSGYEQYF.

J is TRBJ2-1 and V is TRBV6-1; D is unresolved. The V end lost 2 bases, the J end lost 2 bases, and 10 bases lay between the germline ends. In germline, CDR1 is MNHNS, CDR2 SASEGT. The CDR3 covers 15 residues. As DNA, the CDR3 is TGTGCCAGCAGTGAATACTTAAAGACCTACAATGAGCAGTTCTTC. Residues: CASSEYLKTYNEQFF.

V usage is TRBV25-1 and J usage is TRBJ2-3; D is unclear. V shed 3 bases and J shed 0 bases, with 7 bases lying between them. The CDR3 consists of 14 residues. Germline CDR1 and CDR2: MGHDK and SYGVNS. The CDR3 sequence is CASSEGASTDTQYF. The CDR3 DNA reads as TGTGCCAGCAGTGAGGGCGCTAGCACAGATACGCAGTATTTT.

The rearrangement links TRBV13 to TRBJ2-7, with 8 bases fitting TRBD1. J lost 5 bases, V lost 1 base, and 10 bases had no gene match. The germline V gene has CDR1 PRHDT and CDR2 FYEKMQ (reference sequence). The CDR3 spans 16 residues. The CDR3 DNA follows: TGTGCCAGCAGCTTAGCCCCGGGTCAGGGGGCCGACGAGCAGTACTTC. Protein product: CASSLAPGQGADEQYF.

The chain joins TRBV7-9 to TRBJ2-7; no clear D gene. Trimming removed 0 bases at V and 6 bases at J, with 9 bases between. Germline loops: CDR1 SEHNR, CDR2 FQNEAQ (reference sequence). This CDR3 spans 13 amino acids. CDR3 residues: CASSLAYPPEQYF. As DNA, the CDR3 is TGTGCCAGCAGCTTAGCTTATCCCCCCGAGCAGTACTTC.